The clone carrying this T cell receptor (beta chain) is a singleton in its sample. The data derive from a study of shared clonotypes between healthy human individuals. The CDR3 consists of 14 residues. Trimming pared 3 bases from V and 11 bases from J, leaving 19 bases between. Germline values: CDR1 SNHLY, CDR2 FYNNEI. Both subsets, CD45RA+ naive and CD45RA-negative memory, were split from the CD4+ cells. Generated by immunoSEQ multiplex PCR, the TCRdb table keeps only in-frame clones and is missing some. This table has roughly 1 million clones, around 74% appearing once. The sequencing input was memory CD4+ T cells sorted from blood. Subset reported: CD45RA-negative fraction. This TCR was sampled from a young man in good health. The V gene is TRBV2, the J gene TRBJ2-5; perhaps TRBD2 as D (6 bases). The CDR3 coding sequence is TGTGCCAGCAGTGATCTTGTCTCGGGAGTTGAGCAGTACTTC. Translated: CASSDLVSGVEQYF.